This entry concerns a single T cell receptor beta chain. Its target is unknown. These data are taken from a study of T cell responses to AZD1222 COVID-19 vaccine. The method was immunoSEQ multiplex PCR; TCRdb's version includes in-frame clones alone and lacks a portion of them. The table lists approximately 130,000 clones, approximately 85% of them singletons. V dropped 11 bases and J dropped 4 bases, with 15 bases sitting between them. This CDR3 is built from 13 residues. The germline V gene has CDR1 SNHLY and CDR2 FYNNEI. Study results and limitations: The breadth and depth of Spike-specific TCRs increased once two AZD1222 doses had been given. Sampling captured repertoires only after the peak T cell response. AZD1222 recipients seropositive at baseline numbered only 6 or 7.

The chain combines TRBV2 with TRBJ1-5; D is uncertain. The specimen comprised peripheral blood, sampled 28 days after the second dose of the MenACWY control vaccine. This TCR derives from an adult who received the MenACWY meningococcal vaccine as a control. The CDR3 loop is CASEIRQNQPQHF. As DNA, the CDR3 is TGTGCCTCGGAAATTCGGCAGAATCAGCCCCAGCATTTT. Combining the CDR3 with reference TRBV2 and TRBJ1-5 gives the whole variable domain EPEVTQTPSHQVTQMGQEVILRCVPISNHLYFYWYRQILGQKVEFLVSFYNNEISEKSEIFDDQFSVERPDGSNFTLKIRSTKLEDSAMYFCASEIRQNQPQHFGDGTRLSIL.